These T cell receptor beta chains were read from a single sample in a study of blood T cell repertoires in COVID-19. Generated by immunoSEQ multiplex PCR, the TCRdb table keeps only in-frame clones and is missing some. The sample shows 140,000 to 150,000 clones, approximately 84% of them seen only once. Material: peripheral blood. These receptors were taken from a human donor in a cohort sampled during active COVID-19. Both conserved end residues are part of each CDR3. Each record gives: CDR3 DNA, CDR3 protein, V gene, D gene, J gene. The D gene is left open where the match is weak.

CDR3 DNA: TGTGCCAGCAGTGAACAGGGATCGAACACCATATATTTT
CDR3 protein: CASSEQGSNTIYF
V gene: TRBV28
D gene: .
J gene: TRBJ1-3

CDR3 DNA: TGTGCCAGCAGTCCAGGACAGGGGGCAGGGGAGCAGTACTTC
CDR3 protein: CASSPGQGAGEQYF
V gene: TRBV28
D gene: TRBD1
J gene: TRBJ2-7

CDR3 DNA: TGTGCCAGCAGTTACATGGACACCTACGAGCAGTACTTC
CDR3 protein: CASSYMDTYEQYF
V gene: TRBV6-5
D gene: .
J gene: TRBJ2-7

CDR3 DNA: TGTGCCAGCAGTCCTAAGACTAGCGGGAGTAACCTTGTACCGGACAATGAGCAGTTCTTC
CDR3 protein: CASSPKTSGSNLVPDNEQFF
V gene: TRBV6-4
D gene: TRBD2
J gene: TRBJ2-1

CDR3 DNA: TGCGCCAGCAGTGAGTCCGAGTTAGCGGCCCTCGAGGGCGGGGAGCTGTTTTTT
CDR3 protein: CASSESELAALEGGELFF
V gene: TRBV10-2
D gene: .
J gene: TRBJ2-2

CDR3 DNA: TGTGCCAGCAGTGAATCGGGGGCTAGCGGGAGTTTCTGGAATGAGCAGTTCTTC
CDR3 protein: CASSESGASGSFWNEQFF
V gene: TRBV6-1
D gene: TRBD2
J gene: TRBJ2-1

CDR3 DNA: TGTGCCAGCAGTGAAGACGGCGCGAGGGCAGATACGCAGTATTTT
CDR3 protein: CASSEDGARADTQYF
V gene: TRBV2
D gene: .
J gene: TRBJ2-3

CDR3 DNA: TGTGCCATCAGTTCGGGACAGGGGGGCGGTCAGCCCCAGCATTTT
CDR3 protein: CAISSGQGGGQPQHF
V gene: TRBV10-3
D gene: TRBD1
J gene: TRBJ1-5

CDR3 DNA: TGTGCCAGCTCACCACCGGGGGTAGCGGGGGAGACCCAGTACTTC
CDR3 protein: CASSPPGVAGETQYF
V gene: TRBV18
D gene: TRBD2
J gene: TRBJ2-5

CDR3 DNA: TGTGCCAGCAGTTTATCCCAGGGCAACTACACCTTC
CDR3 protein: CASSLSQGNYTF
V gene: TRBV28
D gene: .
J gene: TRBJ1-2

CDR3 DNA: TGTGCCAGCAGTTACGCGGGGGTTGGAGGCAATCAGCCCCAGCATTTT
CDR3 protein: CASSYAGVGGNQPQHF
V gene: TRBV6-2/TRBV6-3
D gene: .
J gene: TRBJ1-5

CDR3 DNA: TGTGCTAGTGGTTTGCCCCACTTCGAGGGCGGGAGGTGGATGGGTGAGCAGTTCTTC
CDR3 protein: CASGLPHFEGGRWMGEQFF
V gene: TRBV12-5
D gene: TRBD2
J gene: TRBJ2-1

CDR3 DNA: TGTGCCAGCATCACCGGGGGGGGCAATCAGCCCCAGCATTTT
CDR3 protein: CASITGGGNQPQHF
V gene: TRBV28
D gene: .
J gene: TRBJ1-5

CDR3 DNA: TGTGCCAGCAGTGAACTAGGCTCCGGGGAGCTGTTTTTT
CDR3 protein: CASSELGSGELFF
V gene: TRBV6-1
D gene: .
J gene: TRBJ2-2

CDR3 DNA: TGTGCCAGCAGCCACACAGGGGGCTATGGCTACACCTTC
CDR3 protein: CASSHTGGYGYTF
V gene: TRBV12-3/TRBV12-4
D gene: TRBD1
J gene: TRBJ1-2

CDR3 DNA: TGTGCCAGCAGCCTAGTAGCCAATGAGCAGTTCTTC
CDR3 protein: CASSLVANEQFF
V gene: TRBV12-3/TRBV12-4
D gene: .
J gene: TRBJ2-1

CDR3 DNA: TGTGCCAGCAGGGGCGGTGGCGGGCAAGAGACCCAGTACTTC
CDR3 protein: CASRGGGGQETQYF
V gene: TRBV5-6
D gene: .
J gene: TRBJ2-5

CDR3 DNA: TGTGCCAGTAGTTTTGTTGGGGGCGTAGAGACCCAGTACTTC
CDR3 protein: CASSFVGGVETQYF
V gene: TRBV19
D gene: .
J gene: TRBJ2-5

CDR3 DNA: TGCGCCAGCAGCCAGGAGGTGGGAGGGTATCAAGAGACCCAGTACTTC
CDR3 protein: CASSQEVGGYQETQYF
V gene: TRBV4-1
D gene: TRBD2
J gene: TRBJ2-5

CDR3 DNA: TGTGCCAGCAGCTTAGCAGGACTGACTGGGACTAGCGATTTTTGGGGTGAGCAGTTCTTC
CDR3 protein: CASSLAGLTGTSDFWGEQFF
V gene: TRBV7-6
D gene: TRBD2
J gene: TRBJ2-1

CDR3 DNA: TGTGCCAGTAGTATTGATGGGCAGGGCCAATCCTACGAGCAGTACTTC
CDR3 protein: CASSIDGQGQSYEQYF
V gene: TRBV19
D gene: .
J gene: TRBJ2-7

CDR3 DNA: TGCAGTGCCGAACCTAGCTACGAGCAGTACTTC
CDR3 protein: CSAEPSYEQYF
V gene: TRBV20-1
D gene: .
J gene: TRBJ2-7

CDR3 DNA: TGTGCCAGCAGCCCCGGGGGCACTGAAGCTTTCTTT
CDR3 protein: CASSPGGTEAFF
V gene: TRBV3-1/TRBV3-2
D gene: .
J gene: TRBJ1-1

CDR3 DNA: TGTGCCAGCAGGCCACAGGGGCTTTATGGCTACACCTTC
CDR3 protein: CASRPQGLYGYTF
V gene: TRBV12-3/TRBV12-4
D gene: TRBD1
J gene: TRBJ1-2

CDR3 DNA: TGTGCCAGCAGCTTATCCCAGTTTAATGAAAAACTGTTTTTT
CDR3 protein: CASSLSQFNEKLFF
V gene: TRBV7-9
D gene: .
J gene: TRBJ1-4

CDR3 DNA: TGTGCCAGCAGGGGGGACAGGGTCTATGGCTACACCTTC
CDR3 protein: CASRGDRVYGYTF
V gene: TRBV6-5
D gene: TRBD1
J gene: TRBJ1-2

CDR3 DNA: TGTGCCAGCAGGCTCAGGGAAAAACTGTTTTTT
CDR3 protein: CASRLREKLFF
V gene: TRBV6-6
D gene: .
J gene: TRBJ1-4

CDR3 DNA: TGTGCCAGCAGCGTAACGTCCTGGTTCGGACAGAACAATGAGCAGTTCTTC
CDR3 protein: CASSVTSWFGQNNEQFF
V gene: TRBV9
D gene: .
J gene: TRBJ2-1

CDR3 DNA: TGTGCCAGTAGTATAGACCGAGACACTGAAGCTTTCTTT
CDR3 protein: CASSIDRDTEAFF
V gene: TRBV19
D gene: .
J gene: TRBJ1-1